The 10 T cell receptor beta chains below come from one sample, sequenced in a study of T-cell memory formation after mild COVID-19. TCRdb processed the 5' RACE reads anew with MiXCR; each CDR3 protein has one entry. This sample carries 250,000 to 300,000 distinct CDR3 sequences, roughly 16% of them seen once, and the ten largest clones take 20% to 25%. The material sequenced was PBMCs or a T cell subset sorted from them (not recorded which). These receptor sequences come from a man aged 18 to 29 who had mild COVID-19 (a few samples of this study predate the infection). Cell type and time point are not known.

The chain joins TRBV27 to TRBJ2-5; D is tentatively TRBD1 or TRBD2 (5 bases each). The length of the CDR3 is 15 residues. The germline gives CDR1 MNHEY, CDR2 SMNVEV (reference sequence). V was trimmed by 3 bases and J by 1 base, leaving 12 bases between them. CDR3 in DNA: TGTGCCAGCAGTTTCTCCCAGGGACCCCAAGAGACCCAGTACTTC. Translating it yields CASSFSQGPQETQYF.

This clonotype was seen more than once but under ten times. This chain links TRBV4-1 with TRBJ2-7; D remains unclear. CDR1 is MGHRA and CDR2 is YSYEKL in the germline V gene. The CDR3 consists of 15 residues. The V end lost 2 bases, the J end lost 0 bases, and 11 bases lay between the germline ends. CDR3 bases: TGCGCCAGCAGCCAAATGTTTCTAGGCTCCTACGAGCAGTACTTC. This translates into CASSQMFLGSYEQYF.

The rearrangement joins TRBV5-1 to TRBJ2-7, with D possibly matching TRBD1 (6 bases). The CDR3 is 14 residues long. Looked up from germline, CDR1 is SGHRS and CDR2 is YFSETQ. The V and J ends lost 2 bases and 2 bases respectively, with 11 bases between them. The CDR3, as DNA: TGCGCCAGCAGCTTCCGGGACACCGCCTACGAGCAGTACTTC. Amino acid sequence: CASSFRDTAYEQYF.

There are a few counts of this clonotype. This chain connects TRBV13 to TRBJ2-1; D may be TRBD2 (5 bases). The length of the CDR3 is 13 residues. The V gene lost 5 bases and the J gene lost 8 bases, with 13 bases spanning the gap. The germline CDR1 and CDR2 sequences are PRHDT and FYEKMQ (reference sequence). The DNA for the CDR3 is TGTGCCAGCAGCGCCCTTGGGAGACATGAGCAGTTCTTC. Residues: CASSALGRHEQFF.

V gene TRBV6-2 or TRBV6-3 combines with J gene TRBJ2-3; D is unclear. CDR1 and CDR2 (germline): MNHEY, SVGEGT. This CDR3 is built from 15 residues. V was shortened by 2 bases and J by 4 bases, with 13 bases between the two germline ends. CDR3 in DNA: TGTGCCAGCAGTTACGAGGACGGTGCTCCAGATACGCAGTATTTT. This codes for CASSYEDGAPDTQYF.

This clonotype was detected ten times or more. This sequence joins TRBV7-2 and TRBJ2-7, with TRBD1 matching 7 bases. Germline V gives CDR1 SGHTA, CDR2 FQGNSA. V shed 1 base and J 5 bases; nucleotides not matched to a gene: 2. The CDR3 loop spans 13 amino acids. The CDR3, as DNA: TGTGCCAGCAGCTTAGGACAGGGTCACGAGCAGTACGTC. Translation: CASSLGQGHEQYV.

This chain joins TRBV7-9 and TRBJ1-1; 10 bases are shared with TRBD1. V was pared by 6 bases and J by 4 bases, with 8 bases of the junction left unmatched. Per germline, CDR1 SEHNR and CDR2 FQNEAQ (reference sequence). The CDR3 contains 15 residues. CDR3 sequence (DNA): TGTGCCAGCAGTTCAGATCGGACAGGGGGCACTGAAGCTTTCTTT. Translated: CASSSDRTGGTEAFF.

The rearrangement links TRBV6-2 or TRBV6-3 to TRBJ1-1; TRBD1 matches at 7 bases. V dropped 2 bases and J dropped 6; count of bases not matched to a gene: 3. The CDR3 is 13 residues long. Per the germline V gene, CDR1 is MNHEY and CDR2 is SVGEGT. CDR3 sequence: CASSYEGTAEAFF. The DNA of the CDR3 is TGTGCCAGCAGTTACGAGGGGACAGCTGAAGCTTTCTTT.

The chain has TRBV7-9 and TRBJ2-5, with a possible D match to TRBD1 (7 bases). CDR1 SEHNR and CDR2 FQNEAQ come from the germline V gene (reference sequence). V lost 5 bases and J lost 4, with 23 bases in between. CDR3 length equals 17 residues. CDR3 bases: TGTGCCAGCAGCCAAGGGGGCAGGGCCCCAGCGGGAGAGACCCAGTACTTC. It codes for CASSQGGRAPAGETQYF.

V and J are TRBV2 and TRBJ2-3; D unresolved. CDR1 and CDR2 from the germline V gene are SNHLY and FYNNEI. CDR3 length: 14 residues. Trimming stripped 8 bases from V and 2 bases from J, with 14 bases between. As DNA, the CDR3 is TGTGCCAGCGATCGCAGACTTCTCACAGATACGCAGTATTTT. Translated, it gives CASDRRLLTDTQYF.